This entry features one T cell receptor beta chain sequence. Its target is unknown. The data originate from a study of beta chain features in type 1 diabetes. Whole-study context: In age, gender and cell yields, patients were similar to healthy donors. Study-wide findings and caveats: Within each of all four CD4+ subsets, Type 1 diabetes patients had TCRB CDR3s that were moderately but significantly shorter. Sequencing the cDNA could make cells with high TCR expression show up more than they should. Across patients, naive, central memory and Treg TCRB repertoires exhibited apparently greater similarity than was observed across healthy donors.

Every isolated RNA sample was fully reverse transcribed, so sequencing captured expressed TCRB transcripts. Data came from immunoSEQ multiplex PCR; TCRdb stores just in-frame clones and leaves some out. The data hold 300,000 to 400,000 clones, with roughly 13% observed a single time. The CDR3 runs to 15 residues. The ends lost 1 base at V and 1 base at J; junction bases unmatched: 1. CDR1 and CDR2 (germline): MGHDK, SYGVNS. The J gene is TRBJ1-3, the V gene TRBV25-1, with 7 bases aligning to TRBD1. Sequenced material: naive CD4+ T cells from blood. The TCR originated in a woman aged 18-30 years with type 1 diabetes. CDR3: CASSEWDSSGNTIYF. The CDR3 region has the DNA TGTGCCAGCAGTGAATGGGACAGTTCTGGAAACACCATATATTTT.